Following are 26 T cell receptor beta chains from one sample sequenced in a study of identical twins. TCRdb re-called the 5' RACE reads with MiXCR, one entry per CDR3 protein. The sample comprises fewer than 900,000 distinct CDR3 sequences, 15% to 20% of which are singletons, and 13% rests with the top ten. The same data also contributed to another study, on T cells expressing NK-cell markers.

The sequenced sample consisted of PBMCs. The receptors shown here come from a woman between 18 and 29 years old in good health.

This chain links TRBV6-1 with TRBJ2-1; 8 bases align to TRBD2. The J segment lost 0 bases and the V segment lost 5 bases, leaving 9 bases of the junction unmatched. CDR3 length equals 17 residues. The germline V gene encodes CDR1 MNHNS and CDR2 SASEGT. The CDR3 DNA reads as TGTGCCAGCAGTCGCGTGGGCGGGGGGATCTCCTACAATGAGCAGTTCTTC. Translation: CASSRVGGGISYNEQFF.

CDR3 sequence reads: CASSYAGEFNEQFF. CDR3 nucleotides: TGTGCCAGCAGTTACGCGGGAGAATTCAATGAGCAGTTCTTC. J is TRBJ2-1 and V is TRBV6-2 or TRBV6-3, with 7 nucleotides matching TRBD2. The CDR3 consists of 14 residues. The ends lost 2 bases at V and 6 bases at J; junction bases unmatched: 4. Looked up from germline, CDR1 is MNHEY and CDR2 is SVGEGT.

This chain joins TRBV3-1 and TRBJ2-5; D ambiguous. There are 12 residues in the CDR3. CDR1 and CDR2 from the germline V gene are LGHDT and YNNKEL (reference sequence). Trimming removed 4 bases from V and 5 bases from J, with 8 bases in between. The DNA for the CDR3 is TGTGCCAGCAGCCGGATTCGGGAGACCCAGTACTTC. Amino acids: CASSRIRETQYF.

V gene TRBV20-1 combines with J gene TRBJ1-1; D remains unclear. The V gene's germline CDR1 is DFQATT and CDR2 SNEGSKA (reference sequence). The V gene lost 2 bases and the J gene lost 5 bases, with 12 bases spanning the gap. The length of the CDR3 is 13 residues. CDR3 bases: TGCAGTGCTAGATCGTCCGGGAATACTGAAGCTTTCTTT. It translates to CSARSSGNTEAFF.

The V and J genes are TRBV7-4 and TRBJ1-2; the D is unclear. Germline loops: CDR1 SGHVT, CDR2 SQSDAQ. V lost 5 bases to trimming and J lost 0 bases, with 10 bases between them. This CDR3 comprises 14 residues. CDR3 nucleotides: TGTGCCAGCAGCCTAGGTCTTTCTAACTATGGCTACACCTTC. This sequence encodes CASSLGLSNYGYTF. Drawing the rest from reference TRBV7-4 and TRBJ1-2, the complete variable domain is GAGVSQSPRYKVAKRGRDVALRCDSISGHVTLYWYRQTLGQGSEVLTYSQSDAQRDKSGRPSGRFSAERPERSVSTLKIQRTEQGDSAVYLCASSLGLSNYGYTFGSGTRLTVV.

The V gene is TRBV5-1, the J gene TRBJ2-5; possible D gene TRBD1, 5 bases. Germline V gene lookup returns CDR1 SGHRS and CDR2 YFSETQ. The CDR3 contains 15 residues. V shed 2 bases and J shed 2 bases, with 13 bases lying between them. The CDR3 coding sequence is TGCGCCAGCAGCTTTAACACAGGAGTGCAAGAGACCCAGTACTTC. It translates to CASSFNTGVQETQYF.

This clonotype was counted a few times. The V and J genes are TRBV20-1 and TRBJ1-2, with D possibly TRBD1 on 6 matching bases. V dropped 3 bases and J dropped 2 bases, with 10 bases sitting between them. The CDR3 has 13 amino acids. Germline values: CDR1 DFQATT, CDR2 SNEGSKA (reference sequence). CDR3 sequence reads: CSASFGGNYGYTF. CDR3 nucleotides: TGCAGTGCTAGTTTCGGGGGCAACTATGGCTACACCTTC.

This chain connects TRBV12-3 or TRBV12-4 to TRBJ1-2; 11 nucleotides agree with TRBD1. This CDR3 comprises 16 residues. V was pared by 6 bases and J by 4 bases, with 10 bases of the junction left unmatched. This CDR3 reads CASSGTGGPPGYGYTF. The DNA for the CDR3 is TGTGCCAGCAGCGGGACAGGGGGGCCCCCAGGCTATGGCTACACCTTC.

The chain recombines TRBV23-1 with TRBJ2-7, with a possible D match to TRBD1 (5 bases). TRBV23-1 is known as an ORF, though its function is uncertain. V dropped 6 bases and J dropped 0 bases, with 18 bases sitting between them. The CDR3 has 16 residues. The CDR3 sequence is CASSLTEDRSSYEQYF. CDR3 coding DNA: TGCGCCAGCAGCTTAACTGAAGACAGAAGCTCCTACGAGCAGTACTTC.

This chain links TRBV20-1 with TRBJ2-7; 9 bases line up with TRBD1. In germline, CDR1 is DFQATT, CDR2 SNEGSKA (reference sequence). This CDR3 is 13 amino acids long. The V segment lost 5 bases and the J segment 3 bases; nucleotides outside the gene matches: 5. The CDR3 sequence is CSAADRGGYEQYF. CDR3 DNA sequence: TGCAGTGCTGCGGACAGGGGTGGCTACGAGCAGTACTTC.

This clonotype was counted a few times. V and J are TRBV11-2 and TRBJ2-7, with 14 bases matching TRBD2. The CDR3 has 18 amino acids. V gave up 0 bases and J gave up 4 bases; unmatched junction bases: 8. Germline CDR1 and CDR2: SGHAT and FQNNGV. In DNA form, the CDR3 reads TGTGCCAGCAGCTTAGATCGGGGACTAGCGGGAGCGGGTTACGAGCAGTACTTC. Its protein is CASSLDRGLAGAGYEQYF.

This clonotype was seen more than once but under ten times. The chain has TRBV29-1 and TRBJ1-2, with D maybe TRBD1 (5 bases). The CDR3 runs 12 residues. The V and J ends lost 6 bases and 4 bases respectively, with 12 bases between them. CDR1 and CDR2 from the germline V gene are SQVTM and ANQGSEA. The CDR3 DNA follows: TGCAGCGTGCCGGGACCTATCTATGGCTACACCTTC. Translated: CSVPGPIYGYTF.

In its sample, this clonotype was seen a few times. V gene TRBV7-3 combines with J gene TRBJ2-1; 10 bases map to TRBD2. The CDR3 is 15 amino acids. The V gene's germline CDR1 is SGHTA and CDR2 FQGTGA. Trimming removed 5 bases from V and 8 bases from J; junction bases left unmatched: 9. CDR3 amino acids: CASSPTSGVTDEQFF. Written as DNA, the CDR3 is TGTGCCAGCAGCCCCACTAGCGGGGTAACGGATGAGCAGTTCTTC.

In this sample, this clonotype turned up many times. This chain links TRBV20-1 with TRBJ2-1, with TRBD2 matching over 9 bases. The CDR3 has 16 residues. The V segment lost 1 base and the J segment 7 bases; nucleotides outside the gene matches: 11. Germline CDR1 reads DFQATT; CDR2 reads SNEGSKA (reference sequence). The CDR3 spells CSARGVTSGLVNEQFF. In nucleotides, the CDR3 is TGCAGTGCTAGAGGGGTGACTAGCGGTTTAGTGAATGAGCAGTTCTTC.

The table lists this clonotype with many counts. The chain uses TRBV20-1 and TRBJ2-7, with 7 bases lining up with TRBD1. V lost 6 bases to trimming and J lost 6 bases; unmatched junction nucleotides: 11. CDR3 size: 13 residues. CDR1 is DFQATT, CDR2 SNEGSKA, per germline (reference sequence). The CDR3 DNA sequence: TGCAGTGCCTTCGACAGGGAAGGCTCCGAGCAGTACTTC. Translation: CSAFDREGSEQYF.

The chain couples TRBV5-1 to TRBJ2-1; TRBD2 aligns across 7 bases. The CDR3 contains 16 residues. Germline CDR1 reads SGHRS; CDR2 reads YFSETQ. The ends lost 7 bases at V and 7 bases at J; junction bases unmatched: 17. CDR3 nucleotide sequence: TGCGCCAGCGTACGGTCGGGCGGGAGAGTCTGGAATGAGCAGTTCTTC. This gives the protein CASVRSGGRVWNEQFF.

This clonotype has more than one count but fewer than ten. This chain uses TRBV9 with TRBJ2-1; 7 bases agree with TRBD2. From germline, CDR1 is SGDLS and CDR2 YYNGEE. V lost 1 base, J lost 7 bases, and 11 bases stayed unmatched. There are 16 residues in the CDR3. CDR3 amino acids: CASSVLSGDYTNEQFF. Here the CDR3 DNA reads TGTGCCAGCAGCGTACTGAGTGGGGACTATACAAATGAGCAGTTCTTC.

This sequence joins TRBV14 and TRBJ2-1; D gene unclear. Deletions cut 1 base from V and 8 bases from J, with 9 bases between. The CDR3 is 13 residues long. The germline gives CDR1 SGHDN, CDR2 FVKESK. The CDR3 sequence: CASSQAELHEQFF. The CDR3 DNA reads as TGTGCCAGCAGCCAAGCGGAACTGCATGAGCAGTTCTTC.

The gene calls are TRBV6-2 or TRBV6-3 and TRBJ2-5; D not certain. V was pared by 0 bases and J by 0 bases, with 8 bases between. This CDR3 spans 15 amino acids. Germline CDR1 MNHEY, CDR2 SVGEGT. DNA of the CDR3: TGTGCCAGCAGTTACTCGATCTTCAACCAAGAGACCCAGTACTTC. Translating it yields CASSYSIFNQETQYF.

The sample holds a few counts of this clonotype. The chain employs TRBV9 and TRBJ2-1; no firm D call. V gave up 4 bases and J gave up 0 bases, with 14 bases separating them. Germline CDR1 is SGDLS and CDR2 is YYNGEE. CDR3 length: 16 residues. CDR3 sequence: CASSPDLRSSYNEQFF. Here the CDR3 DNA reads TGTGCCAGCAGCCCCGACCTCCGTAGCTCCTACAATGAGCAGTTCTTC.

Only a few counts were recorded for this clonotype. The CDR3: CATSRRQGAYEQYF. CDR3 coding DNA: TGTGCCACCAGCAGAAGGCAGGGGGCCTACGAGCAGTACTTC. The rearrangement links TRBV15 to TRBJ2-7, with TRBD1 matching over 7 bases. The CDR3 contains 14 residues. Losses at the gene ends were 2 bases for V and 2 bases for J; bases not matched to a gene: 3. From germline, CDR1 is LNHNV and CDR2 YYDKDF (reference sequence).

V and J are TRBV7-3 and TRBJ2-2; no firm D call. Trimming stripped 2 bases from V and 3 bases from J, with 10 bases between. Germline CDR1 and CDR2: SGHTA and FQGTGA. The CDR3 covers 15 residues. The CDR3, as DNA: TGTGCCAGCAGCTTAGGGTGGTCGGACACCGGGGAGCTGTTTTTT. Protein product: CASSLGWSDTGELFF.

This clonotype came up many times. The rearrangement joins TRBV12-3 or TRBV12-4 to TRBJ2-7, with TRBD1 matching over 8 bases. This CDR3 spans 13 amino acids. With V trimmed by 5 bases and J by 6 bases, 6 bases remained unmatched. CDR3 DNA sequence: TGTGCCAGCAGTCCCGACAGGGGAGCCGAGCAGTACTTC. This codes for CASSPDRGAEQYF.

The chain couples TRBV12-3 or TRBV12-4 to TRBJ2-5; possible D gene TRBD2, 6 bases. V lost 8 bases and J 4 bases, leaving 17 bases between the germline ends. The CDR3 spans 14 residues. CDR3 amino acids: CASSWVGGGETQYF. The CDR3 DNA reads TGTGCCAGCTCCTGGGTGGGGGGAGGAGAGACCCAGTACTTC.

There are a few counts of this clonotype. V usage is TRBV10-3 and J usage is TRBJ2-3, with D perhaps TRBD2 (6 bases). This CDR3 has 14 amino acids. Looked up from germline, CDR1 is ENHRY and CDR2 is SYGVKD. With 6 bases removed from V and 6 bases from J, the gap between germline ends came to 16 bases. CDR3 DNA sequence: TGTGCCATCAGCTCGACTAGTGGGGGGGATACGCAGTATTTT. Translating gives CAISSTSGGDTQYF.

This clonotype appeared a few times. The chain employs TRBV7-9 and TRBJ1-1, with D possibly being TRBD1 (5 bases). The CDR3 loop spans 14 amino acids. V was shortened by 4 bases and J by 6 bases, with 15 bases between the two germline ends. Germline CDR1 and CDR2: SEHNR and FQNEAQ (reference sequence). CDR3 protein: CASSSSGAGPEAFF. For the CDR3, the DNA is TGTGCCAGCAGCTCCAGTGGCGCGGGGCCTGAAGCTTTCTTT.